The 15 T cell receptor beta chains below were found in one sample sequenced in a study of tumor and adjacent non-tumor tissue in lung cancer. A modified ARM-PCR protocol with three rounds of nested PCR amplified TCRbeta. Via MiXCR, TCRdb re-called the multiplex PCR reads, giving one row per CDR3 protein. Altogether 60,000 to 85,000 distinct CDR3 sequences are present, more than 70% being singletons, with the ten largest covering roughly 27%. This sample's RNA came from whole unsorted tissue. Sequenced sample: lung tumor tissue. These receptors came from a man in his fifties or sixties with non-small cell lung cancer.

This clonotype was counted at least ten times. This rearrangement joins TRBV11-1 to TRBJ1-2; D might be TRBD1 (6 bases). Germline CDR1 is SGHAT and CDR2 is FQDESV (reference sequence). The CDR3 contains 13 residues. Trimming removed 4 bases at V and 4 bases at J, with 10 bases between. The CDR3 nucleotides are TGTGCCAGCAGCTACAGGGTCGGCTATGGCTACACCTTC. Translating gives CASSYRVGYGYTF.

A remark on this clonotype: Likely a read error: the CDR3 ends without its conserved phenylalanine or tryptophan. The rearrangement uses TRBV29-1 and TRBJ2-5; 11 bases fit TRBD2. In germline, CDR1 is SQVTM, CDR2 ANQGSEA. Trimming at V came to 8 bases and at J to 5 bases, leaving 13 bases not matched to a gene. The CDR3 is 15 residues long. CDR3 DNA: TGCAGCACCTATAGCGGGAGGGCCGGAGGGGAGACCCAGTACTCC. It encodes CSTYSGRAGGETQYS.

Only a few counts were recorded for this clonotype. One end of the junction does not line up with germline, which may come from a read error. The rearrangement uses TRBV20-1 and TRBJ2-7, with a weak D call TRBD1 (6 bases). CDR1 is DFQATT, CDR2 SNEGSKA, per germline (reference sequence). This CDR3 contains 13 residues. The CDR3 nucleotides are TGTAGTGTTCCCTCTTTTACAGGGCCCGAGCAGTACTTC. Its translation is CSVPSFTGPEQYF.

The V and J genes are TRBV29-1 and TRBJ2-1, with 11 positions matching TRBD1. CDR1 and CDR2 from the germline V gene are SQVTM and ANQGSEA. This CDR3 spans 14 amino acids. The CDR3 DNA is TGCAGGGTCCGACCAGGACAGGGGGCTCATGAGCAGTTCTTC. It translates to CRVRPGQGAHEQFF.

About this clonotype itself: Sequence at one end of the junction differs from germline and may be a read error. The CDR3 bases are TGTGCCAACAGCTCCGTGACGCCGAGGGGTAGCGAGCAGTTCTTC. Translated, it gives CANSSVTPRGSEQFF. The genes are TRBV11-3 and TRBJ2-1, with D perhaps assigned TRBD1 or TRBD2 (5 bases each). Germline V gene data show CDR1 as SGHNT and CDR2 as YENEEA. The CDR3 is 15 residues long.

This chain joins TRBV20-1 and TRBJ2-5; perhaps D is TRBD1 or TRBD2 (6 bases each). Deletions cut 3 bases from V and 4 bases from J, with 18 bases between. The CDR3 is made up of 15 amino acids. In germline, CDR1 is DFQATT, CDR2 SNEGSKA (reference sequence). The CDR3 loop is CSARSRGVVIETQYF. The CDR3 bases are TGCAGTGCTAGGTCGAGGGGGGTCGTAATAGAGACCCAGTACTTC.

About this clonotype itself: The junction departs from germline at one end; a sequencing error may be responsible. The chain couples TRBV6-6 to TRBJ2-5, with 8 nucleotides matching TRBD1. The CDR3 loop spans 15 amino acids. The germline V gene encodes CDR1 MNHNY and CDR2 SVGAGI (reference sequence). The CDR3 DNA follows: TGTGCCAGCAGTTGTGCCGGACAGGGAGATGAGACCCATTACTTC. This translates into CASSCAGQGDETHYF.

For this clonotype: An end of the junction differs from the germline gene, which may be a read error. The chain employs TRBV20-1 and TRBJ2-3; D is unresolved. The CDR3 totals 13 residues. Germline V lookup: CDR1 DFQATT, CDR2 SNEGSKA (reference sequence). CDR3 in amino acids: CSARSLNADMQYF. CDR3 coding DNA: TGCAGTGCTAGATCACTCAACGCAGATATGCAGTATTTT.

The gene calls are TRBV5-4 and TRBJ2-2; the D gene could be TRBD1 or TRBD2 (6 bases each). CDR3 size: 16 residues. V gave up 4 bases and J gave up 5 bases, with 18 bases separating them. Germline V gives CDR1 SGHNT, CDR2 YYREEE (reference sequence). The chain's CDR3 is CASSADRGRETGELFF. The CDR3 nucleotides read TGTGCCAGCAGCGCGGACCGGGGGCGCGAAACCGGGGAGCTGTTTTTT.

This clonotype was found a few times. The chain employs TRBV2 and TRBJ1-2; TRBD1 matches at 9 bases. The germline CDR1 and CDR2 sequences are SNHLY and FYNNEI. This CDR3 has 12 amino acids. V was clipped by 8 bases and J by 8 bases; unmatched bases: 6. The CDR3, as DNA: TGTGCCAGCCGGGGGACAGGGAAAGGCTACACCTTC. It is translated as CASRGTGKGYTF.

V usage is TRBV6-5 and J usage is TRBJ2-7, with TRBD1 matching 7 bases. This CDR3 spans 15 amino acids. The germline V gene has CDR1 MNHEY and CDR2 SVGAGI. The CDR3 DNA reads as TGTGATAGCAATTACGGGGCTGGACAGGTTTACAAGCAGTACTTC. Its translation is CDSNYGAGQVYKQYF.

This chain links TRBV14 with TRBJ2-1; TRBD2 aligns across 10 bases. The germline V gene has CDR1 SGHDN and CDR2 FVKESK. Unmatched junction bases numbered 16, after V lost 4 bases and J lost 16 bases. The CDR3 is 15 residues long. The CDR3 loop reads CASSPRASGSHEYFF. Written as DNA, the CDR3 is TGTGCCAGCAGCCCGAGGGCTAGCGGGAGCCATGAGTATTTCTTC.

A note on this clonotype: An end of the junction does not agree with germline; a read error may underlie this. The rearrangement joins TRBV20-1 to TRBJ1-6; 7 positions agree with TRBD1. CDR1 is DFQATT and CDR2 is SNEGSKA in the germline V gene (reference sequence). The CDR3 consists of 14 residues. The CDR3: CSAHPGQLNSPLHF. In nucleotides, the CDR3 is TGCAGTGCTCACCCGGGACAGTTAAATTCACCACTCCACTTT.

Regarding this clonotype: Sequence at one end of the junction differs from germline and may be a read error. This rearrangement joins TRBV29-1 to TRBJ1-2; D is undetermined. In germline, CDR1 is SQVTM, CDR2 ANQGSEA. The CDR3 loop spans 12 amino acids. This chain's CDR3 is CNAPVLLLDYTF. The CDR3 region has the DNA TGCAACGCCCCGGTACTGTTGTTAGACTACACGTTC.

This clonotype was counted many times. This rearrangement joins TRBV5-6 to TRBJ2-1; either TRBD1 or TRBD2 may supply D (5 bases each). The V gene's germline CDR1 is SGHDT and CDR2 YYEEEE. V lost 5 bases and J lost 13, with 19 bases in between. CDR3 length equals 13 residues. The CDR3 reads CASSFGDHGPQFF. The CDR3 nucleotides read TGTGCCAGCAGTTTTGGGGACCATGGACCACAGTTCTTC. The full variable domain, its missing parts supplied by reference TRBV5-6 and TRBJ2-1, is DAGVTQSPTHLIKTRGQQVTLRCSPKSGHDTVSWYQQALGQGPQFIFQYYEEEERQRGNFPDRFSGHQFPNYSSELNVNALLLGDSALYLCASSFGDHGPQFFGPGTRLTVL.